This TCR beta chain is drawn from a study of T cells in Graves' hyperthyroidism and ophthalmopathy. The CDR3 is made up of 15 amino acids. V was clipped by 4 bases and J by 2 bases, with 15 bases between them. CDR1 and CDR2 (germline): SQVTM, ANQGSEA. Amplified regions were TCR beta CDR3 sequences from RNA transcripts. The HTBI primer set was used in a first-round RT-PCR of the TCR CDR3. TCRdb reprocessed the multiplex PCR reads with MiXCR, giving one entry per CDR3 protein. The table has approximately 590,000 distinct CDR3 sequences, less than 20% seen once; the top ten hold approximately 7.4%. This clonotype was counted a few times.

The receptor comes from a woman aged 25 to 39 with Graves' hyperthyroidism. This rearrangement joins TRBV29-1 to TRBJ2-1; D uncertain. The specimen was blood. The CDR3 loop reads CSVGWGAETYNEQFF. DNA for the CDR3: TGCAGCGTTGGGTGGGGTGCCGAAACCTACAATGAGCAGTTCTTC.